This T cell receptor (beta chain) was sequenced in a study of blood T cell repertoires in COVID-19. About the study: Samples of COVID-19 (acute and convalescent) were obtained from the United States, Italy and Spain. Nucleic acid was either cDNA or gDNA, and it came from T cells, B-cell-depleted T cells, or PBMCs.

Profiled with immunoSEQ multiplex PCR; TCRdb holds only in-frame clones, not every one. The profile covers about 90,000 clones, with approximately 80% appearing a single time and about 11% taken by the ten largest. This clone was observed a handful of times. J lost 9 bases, V lost 1 base, and 14 bases had no gene match. Germline lookup yields CDR1 SGHRS and CDR2 YFSETQ. This CDR3 has 17 residues. The chain combines TRBV5-1 with TRBJ2-1, with 9 bases lining up with TRBD2. The receptor was isolated from a woman aged 70-85 years with active or convalescent COVID-19. Sequenced material: peripheral blood. The CDR3 DNA follows: TGCGCCAGCAGCTTGACTATCTCCCTAGCGGGGTTCGGTGAGCAGTTCTTC. Amino acids: CASSLTISLAGFGEQFF.